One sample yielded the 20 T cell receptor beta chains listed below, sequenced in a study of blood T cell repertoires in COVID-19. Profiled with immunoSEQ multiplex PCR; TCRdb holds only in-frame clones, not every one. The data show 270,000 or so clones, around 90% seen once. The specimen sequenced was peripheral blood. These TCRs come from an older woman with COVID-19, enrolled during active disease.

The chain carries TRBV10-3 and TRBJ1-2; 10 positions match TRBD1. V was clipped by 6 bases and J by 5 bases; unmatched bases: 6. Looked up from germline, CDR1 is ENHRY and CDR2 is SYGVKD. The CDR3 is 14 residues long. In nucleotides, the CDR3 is TGTGCCATCAGAGGGGACAGGGGCATGTATGGCTACACCTTC. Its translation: CAIRGDRGMYGYTF.

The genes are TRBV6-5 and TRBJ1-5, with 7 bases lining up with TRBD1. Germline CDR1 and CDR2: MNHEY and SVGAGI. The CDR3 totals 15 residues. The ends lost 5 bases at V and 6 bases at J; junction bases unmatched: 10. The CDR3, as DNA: TGTGCCAGCAGTCTAGGACAGGCGTTGGGTCAGCCCCAGCATTTT. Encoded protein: CASSLGQALGQPQHF.

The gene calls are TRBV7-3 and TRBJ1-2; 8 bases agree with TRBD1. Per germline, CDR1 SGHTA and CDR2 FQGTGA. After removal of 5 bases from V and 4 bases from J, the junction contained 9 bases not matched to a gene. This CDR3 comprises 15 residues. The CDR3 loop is CASSPDRGTVYGYTF. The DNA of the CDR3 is TGTGCCAGCAGCCCTGACAGGGGAACGGTCTATGGCTACACCTTC.

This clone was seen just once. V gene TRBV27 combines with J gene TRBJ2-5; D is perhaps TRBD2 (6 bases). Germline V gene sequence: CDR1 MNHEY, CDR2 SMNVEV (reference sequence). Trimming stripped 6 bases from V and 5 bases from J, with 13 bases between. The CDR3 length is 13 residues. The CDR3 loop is CASSPPGVETQYF. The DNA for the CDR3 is TGTGCCAGCAGCCCGCCGGGGGTCGAGACCCAGTACTTC.

The CDR3 loop is CASSLVIAGDTDTQYF. The CDR3 DNA is TGCGCCAGCAGCTTGGTGATAGCGGGGGACACAGATACGCAGTATTTT. The chain links TRBV5-1 to TRBJ2-3; 9 nucleotides match TRBD2. This CDR3 spans 16 amino acids. V shed 0 bases and J 2 bases; nucleotides not matched to a gene: 4. The germline V gene encodes CDR1 SGHRS and CDR2 YFSETQ.

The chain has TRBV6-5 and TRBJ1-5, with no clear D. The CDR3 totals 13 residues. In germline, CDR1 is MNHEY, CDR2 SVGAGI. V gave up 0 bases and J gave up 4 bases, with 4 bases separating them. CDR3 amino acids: CASSYSRNQPQHF. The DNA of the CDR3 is TGTGCCAGCAGTTACTCTCGGAATCAGCCCCAGCATTTT.

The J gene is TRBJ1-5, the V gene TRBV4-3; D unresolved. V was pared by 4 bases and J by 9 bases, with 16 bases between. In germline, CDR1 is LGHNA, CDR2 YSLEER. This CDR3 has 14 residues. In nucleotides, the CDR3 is TGCGCCAGCAGCCCAAAGCGCGGGCTGGGGCCCCAGCATTTT. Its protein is CASSPKRGLGPQHF.

The CDR3 bases are TGTGCCAGCAACCGACAGGGTGGTTCACCCCTCCACTTT. It translates to CASNRQGGSPLHF. This chain joins TRBV6-5 and TRBJ1-6, with 7 nucleotides matching TRBD1. The CDR3 extends over 13 amino acids. Unmatched junction bases numbered 6, after V lost 7 bases and J lost 9 bases. Germline V CDR1 and CDR2: MNHEY, SVGAGI.

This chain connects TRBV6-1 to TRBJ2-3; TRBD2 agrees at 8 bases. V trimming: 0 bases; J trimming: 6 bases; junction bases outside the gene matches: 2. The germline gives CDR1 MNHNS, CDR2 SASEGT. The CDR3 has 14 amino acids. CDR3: CASSEASGADTQYF. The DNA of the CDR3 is TGTGCCAGCAGTGAAGCTAGCGGGGCCGATACGCAGTATTTT.

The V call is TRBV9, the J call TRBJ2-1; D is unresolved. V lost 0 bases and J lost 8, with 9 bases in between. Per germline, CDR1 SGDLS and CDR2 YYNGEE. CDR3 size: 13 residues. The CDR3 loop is CASSVATEDEQFF. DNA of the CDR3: TGTGCCAGCAGCGTAGCTACTGAAGATGAGCAGTTCTTC.

CDR3 nucleotides: TGCGCCAGCAGCTGGTCGGGTTTGGGCACTGAAGCTTTCTTT. This gives the protein CASSWSGLGTEAFF. This chain joins TRBV5-1 and TRBJ1-1; no reliable D call. Between the trimmed V and J ends, which lost 3 bases and 4 bases, there was a span of 13 bases. Germline values: CDR1 SGHRS, CDR2 YFSETQ. The CDR3 loop spans 14 amino acids.

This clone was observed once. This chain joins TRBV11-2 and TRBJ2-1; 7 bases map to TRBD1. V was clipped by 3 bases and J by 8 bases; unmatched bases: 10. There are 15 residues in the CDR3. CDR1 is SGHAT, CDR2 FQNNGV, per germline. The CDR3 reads CASSFNRQGTDEQFF. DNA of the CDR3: TGTGCCAGCAGCTTTAATCGACAGGGTACTGATGAGCAGTTCTTC.

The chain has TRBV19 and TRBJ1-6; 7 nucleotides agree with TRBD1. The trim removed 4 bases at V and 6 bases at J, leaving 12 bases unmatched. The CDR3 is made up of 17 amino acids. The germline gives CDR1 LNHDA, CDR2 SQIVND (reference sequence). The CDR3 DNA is TGTGCCAGTAGTAGGGGACAGACTTTTCCCCTTAATTCACCCCTCCACTTT. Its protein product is CASSRGQTFPLNSPLHF.

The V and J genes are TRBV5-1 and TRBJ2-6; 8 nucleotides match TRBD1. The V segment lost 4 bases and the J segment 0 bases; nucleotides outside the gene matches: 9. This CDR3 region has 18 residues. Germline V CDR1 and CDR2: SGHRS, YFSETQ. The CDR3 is CASSVGQVVFSGANVLTF. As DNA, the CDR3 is TGCGCCAGCAGCGTGGGACAGGTAGTGTTCTCTGGGGCCAACGTCCTGACTTTC.

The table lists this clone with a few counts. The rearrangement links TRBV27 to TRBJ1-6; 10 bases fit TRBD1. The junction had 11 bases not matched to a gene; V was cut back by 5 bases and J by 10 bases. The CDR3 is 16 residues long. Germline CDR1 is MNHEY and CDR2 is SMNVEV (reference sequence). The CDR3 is CASSPLPGTGDSPLHF. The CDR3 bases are TGTGCCAGCAGTCCGCTACCCGGGACAGGGGACTCACCCCTCCACTTT.

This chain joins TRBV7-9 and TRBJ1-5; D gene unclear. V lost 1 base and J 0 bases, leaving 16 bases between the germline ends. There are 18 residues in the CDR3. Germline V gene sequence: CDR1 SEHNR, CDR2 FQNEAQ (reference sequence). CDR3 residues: CASSLDSVQAHSNQPQHF. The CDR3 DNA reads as TGTGCCAGCAGCTTAGACTCTGTGCAGGCCCATAGCAATCAGCCCCAGCATTTT.

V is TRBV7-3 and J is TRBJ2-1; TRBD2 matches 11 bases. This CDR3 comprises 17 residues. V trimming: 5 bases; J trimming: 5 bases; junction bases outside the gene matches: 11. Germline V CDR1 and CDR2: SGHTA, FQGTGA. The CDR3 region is CASSARTIAGGHNEQFF. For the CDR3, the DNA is TGTGCCAGCAGCGCCCGAACCATAGCGGGGGGGCACAATGAGCAGTTCTTC. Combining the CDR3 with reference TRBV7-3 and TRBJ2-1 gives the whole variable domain GAGVSQTPSNKVTEKGKYVELRCDPISGHTALYWYRQSLGQGPEFLIYFQGTGAADDSGLPNDRFFAVRPEGSVSTLKIQRTERGDSAVYLCASSARTIAGGHNEQFFGPGTRLTVL.

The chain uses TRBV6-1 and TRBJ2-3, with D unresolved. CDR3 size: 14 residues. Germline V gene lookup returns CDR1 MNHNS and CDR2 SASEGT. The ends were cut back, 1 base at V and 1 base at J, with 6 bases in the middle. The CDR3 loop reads CASSEGQGTDTQYF. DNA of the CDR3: TGTGCCAGCAGTGAAGGCCAGGGCACAGATACGCAGTATTTT.

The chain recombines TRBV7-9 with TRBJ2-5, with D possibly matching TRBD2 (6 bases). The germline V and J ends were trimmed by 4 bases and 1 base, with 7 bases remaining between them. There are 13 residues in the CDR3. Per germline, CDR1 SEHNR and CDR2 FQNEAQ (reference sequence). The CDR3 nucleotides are TGTGCCAGCAGCTCGGGACTCCAAGAGACCCAGTACTTC. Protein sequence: CASSSGLQETQYF.

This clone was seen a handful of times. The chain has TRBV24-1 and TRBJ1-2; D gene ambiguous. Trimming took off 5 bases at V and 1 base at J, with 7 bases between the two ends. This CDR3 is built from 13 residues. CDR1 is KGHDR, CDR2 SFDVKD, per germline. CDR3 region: CATSVGDNYGYTF. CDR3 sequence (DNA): TGTGCCACCAGTGTGGGCGATAACTATGGCTACACCTTC.